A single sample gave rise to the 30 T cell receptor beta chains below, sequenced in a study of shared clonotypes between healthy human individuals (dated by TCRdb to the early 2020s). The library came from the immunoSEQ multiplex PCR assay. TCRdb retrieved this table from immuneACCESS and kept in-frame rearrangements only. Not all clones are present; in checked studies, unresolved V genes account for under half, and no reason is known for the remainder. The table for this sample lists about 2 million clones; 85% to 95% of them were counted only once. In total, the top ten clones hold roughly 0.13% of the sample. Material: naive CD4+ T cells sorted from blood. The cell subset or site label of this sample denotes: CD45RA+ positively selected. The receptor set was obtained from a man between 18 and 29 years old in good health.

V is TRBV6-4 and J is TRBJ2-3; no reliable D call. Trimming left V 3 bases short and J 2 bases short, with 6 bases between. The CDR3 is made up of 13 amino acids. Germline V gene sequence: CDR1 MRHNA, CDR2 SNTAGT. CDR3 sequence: CASSEQITDTQYF. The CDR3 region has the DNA TGTGCCAGCAGTGAACAGATCACAGATACGCAGTATTTT.

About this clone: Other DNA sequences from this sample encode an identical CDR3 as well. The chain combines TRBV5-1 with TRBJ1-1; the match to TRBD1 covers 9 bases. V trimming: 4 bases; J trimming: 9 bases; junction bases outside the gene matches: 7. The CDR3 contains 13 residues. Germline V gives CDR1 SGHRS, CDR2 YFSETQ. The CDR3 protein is CASSLGDREKAFF. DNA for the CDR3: TGCGCCAGCAGCCTAGGGGACAGGGAGAAAGCTTTCTTT. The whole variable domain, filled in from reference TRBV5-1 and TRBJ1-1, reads KAGVTQTPRYLIKTRGQQVTLSCSPISGHRSVSWYQQTPGQGLQFLFEYFSETQRNKGNFPGRFSGRQFSNSRSEMNVSTLELGDSALYLCASSLGDREKAFFGQGTRLTVV.

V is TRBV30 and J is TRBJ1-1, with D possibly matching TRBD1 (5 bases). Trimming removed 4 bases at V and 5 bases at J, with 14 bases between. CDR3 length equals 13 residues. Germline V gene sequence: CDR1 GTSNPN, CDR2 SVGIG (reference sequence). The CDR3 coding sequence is TGTGCCTGGATTGGGACCCCGCTAACTGAAGCTTTCTTT. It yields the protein CAWIGTPLTEAFF.

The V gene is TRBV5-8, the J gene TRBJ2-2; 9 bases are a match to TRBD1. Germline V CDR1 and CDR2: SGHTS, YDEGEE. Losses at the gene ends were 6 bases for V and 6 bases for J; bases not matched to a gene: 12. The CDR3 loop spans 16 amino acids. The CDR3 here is CASNNMGQGFPGELFF. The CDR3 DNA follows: TGTGCCAGCAACAATATGGGACAGGGTTTTCCCGGGGAGCTGTTTTTT.

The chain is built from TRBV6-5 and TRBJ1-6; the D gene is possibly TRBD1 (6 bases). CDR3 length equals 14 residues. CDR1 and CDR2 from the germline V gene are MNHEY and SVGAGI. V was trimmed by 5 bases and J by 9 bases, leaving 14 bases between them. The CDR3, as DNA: TGTGCCAGCAGTGAGTCAGGGGCCTTTTCACCCCTCCACTTT. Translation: CASSESGAFSPLHF.

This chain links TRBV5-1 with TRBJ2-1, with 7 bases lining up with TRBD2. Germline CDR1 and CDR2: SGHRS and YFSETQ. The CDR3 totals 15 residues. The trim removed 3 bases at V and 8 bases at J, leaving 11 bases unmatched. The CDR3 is CASSSLRAGDYEQFF. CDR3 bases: TGCGCCAGCAGCTCCCTCAGGGCGGGAGACTATGAGCAGTTCTTC. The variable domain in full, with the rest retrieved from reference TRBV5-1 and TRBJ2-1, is KAGVTQTPRYLIKTRGQQVTLSCSPISGHRSVSWYQQTPGQGLQFLFEYFSETQRNKGNFPGRFSGRQFSNSRSEMNVSTLELGDSALYLCASSSLRAGDYEQFFGPGTRLTVL.

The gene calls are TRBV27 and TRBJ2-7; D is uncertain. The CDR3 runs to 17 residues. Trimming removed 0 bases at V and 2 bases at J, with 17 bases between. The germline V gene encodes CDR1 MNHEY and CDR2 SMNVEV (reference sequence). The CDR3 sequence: CASSLSIYRNAAYEQYF. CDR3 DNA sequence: TGTGCCAGCAGTTTATCGATCTATAGGAACGCAGCCTACGAGCAGTACTTC.

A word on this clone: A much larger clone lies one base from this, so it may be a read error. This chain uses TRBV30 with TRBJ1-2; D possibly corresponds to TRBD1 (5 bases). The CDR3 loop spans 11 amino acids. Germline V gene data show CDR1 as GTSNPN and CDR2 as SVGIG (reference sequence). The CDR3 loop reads CARGRDHGYTF. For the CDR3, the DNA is TGTGCGCGGGGCAGGGATCATGGCTACACCTTC.

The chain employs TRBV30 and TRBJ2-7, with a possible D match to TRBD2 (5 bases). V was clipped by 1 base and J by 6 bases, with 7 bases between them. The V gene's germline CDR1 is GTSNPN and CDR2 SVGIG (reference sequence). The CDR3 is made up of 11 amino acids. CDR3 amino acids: CAWSGGIEQYF. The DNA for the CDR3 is TGTGCCTGGAGTGGAGGGATCGAGCAGTACTTC. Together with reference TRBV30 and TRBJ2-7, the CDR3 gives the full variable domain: SQTIHQWPATLVQPVGSPLSLECTVEGTSNPNLYWYRQAAGRGLQLLFYSVGIGQISSEVPQNLSASRPQDRQFILSSKKLLLSDSGFYLCAWSGGIEQYFGPGTRLTVT.

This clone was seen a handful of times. The CDR3 region is CASRDRAPLHF. In DNA form, the CDR3 reads TGCGCCAGCAGAGATCGGGCACCCCTCCACTTT. This rearrangement joins TRBV4-1 to TRBJ1-6; D uncertain. The CDR3 has 11 amino acids. Germline V gives CDR1 MGHRA, CDR2 YSYEKL. V shed 6 bases and J shed 11 bases, with 8 bases lying between them.

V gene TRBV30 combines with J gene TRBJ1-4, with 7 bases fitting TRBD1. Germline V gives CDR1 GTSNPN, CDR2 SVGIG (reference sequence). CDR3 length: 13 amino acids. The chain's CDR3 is CAAATGRDEKLFF. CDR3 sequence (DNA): TGTGCAGCGGCGACAGGGCGGGATGAAAAACTGTTTTTT.

The CDR3 loop is CASSFRTSEVTLTDTQYF. CDR3 coding DNA: TGCGCCAGCAGCTTCCGGACTAGCGAGGTTACCCTCACAGATACGCAGTATTTT. V is TRBV5-1 and J is TRBJ2-3; 9 nucleotides align to TRBD2. The ends lost 2 bases at V and 2 bases at J; junction bases unmatched: 12. The CDR3 has 18 residues. CDR1 and CDR2 from the germline V gene are SGHRS and YFSETQ.

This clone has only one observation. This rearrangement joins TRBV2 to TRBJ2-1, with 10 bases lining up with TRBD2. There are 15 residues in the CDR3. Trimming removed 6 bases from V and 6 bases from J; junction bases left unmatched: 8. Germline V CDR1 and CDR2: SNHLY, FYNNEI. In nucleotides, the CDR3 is TGTGCCAGCAGGACTCTAGCGGGAGTCGGCAATGAGCAGTTCTTC. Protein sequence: CASRTLAGVGNEQFF.

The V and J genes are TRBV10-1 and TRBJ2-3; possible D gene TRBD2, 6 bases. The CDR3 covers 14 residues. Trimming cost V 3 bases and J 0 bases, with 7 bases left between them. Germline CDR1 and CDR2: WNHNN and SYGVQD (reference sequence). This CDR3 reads CASSETSSTDTQYF. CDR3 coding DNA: TGCGCCAGCAGTGAAACTAGCAGCACAGATACGCAGTATTTT.

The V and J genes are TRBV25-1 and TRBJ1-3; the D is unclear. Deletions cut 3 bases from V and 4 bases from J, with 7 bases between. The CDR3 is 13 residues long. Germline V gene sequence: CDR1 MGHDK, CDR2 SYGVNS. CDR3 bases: TGTGCCAGCAGTGACGAAGGGGGAAACACCATATATTTT. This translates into CASSDEGGNTIYF. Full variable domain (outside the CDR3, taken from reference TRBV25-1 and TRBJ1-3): EADIYQTPRYLVIGTGKKITLECSQTMGHDKMYWYQQDPGMELHLIHYSYGVNSTEKGDLSSESTVSRIRTEHFPLTLESARPSHTSQYLCASSDEGGNTIYFGEGSWLTVV.

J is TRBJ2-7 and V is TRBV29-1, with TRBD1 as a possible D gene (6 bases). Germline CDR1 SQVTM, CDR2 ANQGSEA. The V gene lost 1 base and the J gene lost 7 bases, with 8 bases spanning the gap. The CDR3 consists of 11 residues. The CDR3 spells CSVEGQAEQYF. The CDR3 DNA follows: TGCAGCGTTGAAGGACAGGCTGAGCAGTACTTC.

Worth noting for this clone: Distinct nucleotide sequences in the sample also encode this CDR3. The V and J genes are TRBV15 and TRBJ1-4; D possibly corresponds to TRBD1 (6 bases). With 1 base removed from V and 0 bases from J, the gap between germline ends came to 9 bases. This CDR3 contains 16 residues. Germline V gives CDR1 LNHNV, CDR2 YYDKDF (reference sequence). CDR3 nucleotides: TGTGCCACCAGCAGAGGTGGGGGCACAACTAATGAAAAACTGTTTTTT. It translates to CATSRGGGTTNEKLFF.

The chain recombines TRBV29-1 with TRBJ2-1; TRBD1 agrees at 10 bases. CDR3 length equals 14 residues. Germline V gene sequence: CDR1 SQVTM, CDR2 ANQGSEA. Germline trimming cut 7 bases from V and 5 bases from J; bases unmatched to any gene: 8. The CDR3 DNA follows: TGCAGCGACGTAACGGGACAGGGGAACAATGAGCAGTTCTTC. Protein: CSDVTGQGNNEQFF.

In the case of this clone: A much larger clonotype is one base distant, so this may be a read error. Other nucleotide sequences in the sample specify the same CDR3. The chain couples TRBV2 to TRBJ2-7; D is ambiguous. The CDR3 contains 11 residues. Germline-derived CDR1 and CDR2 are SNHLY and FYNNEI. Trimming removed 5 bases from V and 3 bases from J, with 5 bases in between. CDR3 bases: TGTGCCAGCAGTCTAAGCTACGAGCAGTACTTC. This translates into CASSLSYEQYF.

The chain's CDR3 is CASSLDRKGRVQYF. The CDR3 DNA is TGTGCCAGCAGCTTAGATCGGAAGGGGCGCGTGCAGTATTTT. V is TRBV11-2 and J is TRBJ2-3; D is possibly TRBD1 (5 bases). Germline CDR1 reads SGHAT; CDR2 reads FQNNGV. V was shortened by 0 bases and J by 11 bases, with 15 bases between the two germline ends. This CDR3 comprises 14 residues.

The CDR3 protein is CASSPTGQYTEAFF. CDR3 nucleotides: TGTGCCAGCAGCCCTACGGGACAGTACACTGAAGCTTTCTTT. The V call is TRBV7-2, the J call TRBJ1-1; 7 bases fit TRBD1. Per the germline V gene, CDR1 is SGHTA and CDR2 is FQGNSA. The CDR3 spans 14 residues. Trimming took 5 bases from V and 3 from J; bases not matched to a gene: 6.

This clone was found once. The CDR3 DNA reads TGTGCCAGCAGATCAGATTACAATCAGCCCCAGCATTTT. Protein product: CASRSDYNQPQHF. V usage is TRBV2 and J usage is TRBJ1-5; D is ambiguous. V was cut by 6 bases and J by 3 bases, with 9 bases left in between. The germline V gene has CDR1 SNHLY and CDR2 FYNNEI. The CDR3 is made up of 13 amino acids.

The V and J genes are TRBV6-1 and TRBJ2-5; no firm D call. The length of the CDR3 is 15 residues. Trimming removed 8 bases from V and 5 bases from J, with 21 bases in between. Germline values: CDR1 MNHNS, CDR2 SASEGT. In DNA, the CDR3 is TGTGCCAGCGACCCGTTTTTCGGTGTTCGGGAGACCCAGTACTTC. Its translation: CASDPFFGVRETQYF.

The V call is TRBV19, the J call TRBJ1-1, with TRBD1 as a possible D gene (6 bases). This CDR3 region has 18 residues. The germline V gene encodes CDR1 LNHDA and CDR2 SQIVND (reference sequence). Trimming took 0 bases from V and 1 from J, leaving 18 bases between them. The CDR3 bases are TGTGCCAGTAGTATAGATACTCCGCTGTTGGGGGCGAACACTGAAGCTTTCTTT. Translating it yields CASSIDTPLLGANTEAFF.

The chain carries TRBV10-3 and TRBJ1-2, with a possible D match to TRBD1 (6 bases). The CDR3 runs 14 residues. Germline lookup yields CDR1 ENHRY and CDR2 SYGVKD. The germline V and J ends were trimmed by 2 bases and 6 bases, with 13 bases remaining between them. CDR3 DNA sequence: TGTGCCATCAGTGAGCGGGACACGGGTCATGGCTACACCTTC. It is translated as CAISERDTGHGYTF.

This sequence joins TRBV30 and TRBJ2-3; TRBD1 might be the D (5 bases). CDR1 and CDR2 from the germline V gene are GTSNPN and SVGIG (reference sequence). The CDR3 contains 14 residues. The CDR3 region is CALGPGRMGDTQYF. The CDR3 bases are TGTGCTTTAGGCCCAGGGCGGATGGGAGATACGCAGTATTTT.

CDR3 sequence reads: CAGRQGIFQGSYGYTF. The CDR3, as DNA: TGTGCCGGACGACAGGGGATTTTTCAGGGTTCCTATGGCTACACCTTC. V gene TRBV10-3 combines with J gene TRBJ1-2; TRBD1 matches 8 bases. This CDR3 comprises 16 residues. V was clipped by 11 bases and J by 4 bases; unmatched bases: 18. Germline CDR1 ENHRY, CDR2 SYGVKD.

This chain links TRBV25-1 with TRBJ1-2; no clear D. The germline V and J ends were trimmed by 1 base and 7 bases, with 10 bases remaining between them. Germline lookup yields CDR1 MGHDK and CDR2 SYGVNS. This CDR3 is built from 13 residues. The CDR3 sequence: CASSELVYGGYTF. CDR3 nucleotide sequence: TGTGCCAGCAGTGAATTGGTTTACGGTGGCTACACCTTC.

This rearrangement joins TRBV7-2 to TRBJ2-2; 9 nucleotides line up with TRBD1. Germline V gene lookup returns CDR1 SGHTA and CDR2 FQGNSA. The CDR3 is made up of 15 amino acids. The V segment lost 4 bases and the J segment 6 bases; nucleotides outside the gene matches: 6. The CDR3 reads CASSSRQGESGELFF. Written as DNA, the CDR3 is TGTGCCAGCAGCTCGCGACAGGGGGAGTCCGGGGAGCTGTTTTTT.

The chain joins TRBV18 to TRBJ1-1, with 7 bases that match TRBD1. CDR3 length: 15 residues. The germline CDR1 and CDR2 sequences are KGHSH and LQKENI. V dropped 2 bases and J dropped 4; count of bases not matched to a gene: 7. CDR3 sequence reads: CASSPAEGAVTEAFF. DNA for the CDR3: TGTGCCAGCTCACCAGCGGAGGGGGCAGTCACTGAAGCTTTCTTT.